Shown below are 22 T cell receptor beta chains from a single sample sequenced in a study of response to subunit inactivated influenza vaccine. TCRdb itself ran the RT-PCR reads through MiXCR, one entry per CDR3 protein. The sample shows about 780,000 distinct CDR3 sequences, under 20% of them seen only once. The source was PBMCs from blood, collected 5 days after vaccination. The receptor set was obtained from a man over 45 who received an inactivated influenza vaccine.

This clonotype has a handful of counts. The rearrangement uses TRBV6-5 and TRBJ2-1; D possibly corresponds to TRBD1 (5 bases). Trimming pared 6 bases from V and 12 bases from J, leaving 15 bases between. Germline CDR1 MNHEY, CDR2 SVGAGI. CDR3 length: 12 residues. Written as DNA, the CDR3 is TGTGCCAGCAGGGGGCGGTTTACCAGGCAGTTCTTC. It translates to CASRGRFTRQFF.

This clonotype has only a few counts. The chain recombines TRBV7-9 with TRBJ1-4; the D gene is possibly TRBD1 (5 bases). The CDR3 length is 13 residues. The germline gives CDR1 SEHNR, CDR2 FQNEAQ (reference sequence). Trimming shortened V by 5 bases and J by 8 bases, and 12 bases separated the two germline ends. CDR3 sequence: CASSPREWEKLFF. The CDR3 nucleotides read TGTGCCAGCAGCCCCAGGGAGTGGGAAAAACTGTTTTTT. Using reference TRBV7-9 and TRBJ1-4 for the parts outside the CDR3, the full variable domain is DTGVSQNPRHKITKRGQNVTFRCDPISEHNRLYWYRQTLGQGPEFLTYFQNEAQLEKSRLLSDRFSAERPKGSFSTLEIQRTEQGDSAMYLCASSPREWEKLFFGSGTQLSVL.

This clonotype came up a few times. This chain links TRBV10-3 with TRBJ2-6, with unresolved D. CDR3 length: 13 amino acids. Trimming took off 7 bases at V and 1 base at J, with 5 bases between the two ends. CDR1 ENHRY and CDR2 SYGVKD come from the germline V gene. CDR3 protein: CAIMGSGANVLTF. The CDR3 coding sequence is TGTGCCATCATGGGGTCTGGGGCCAACGTCCTGACTTTC.

There are a few counts of this clonotype. The chain has TRBV7-9 and TRBJ2-5; no firm D call. Looked up from germline, CDR1 is SEHNR and CDR2 is FQNEAQ (reference sequence). The CDR3 extends over 15 amino acids. Trimming pared 3 bases from V and 2 bases from J, leaving 13 bases between. CDR3 bases: TGTGCCAGCAGCTTTTGGGCAGGTGGGCAAGAGACCCAGTACTTC. Amino acid sequence: CASSFWAGGQETQYF. Full variable domain (missing parts from reference TRBV7-9 and TRBJ2-5): DTGVSQNPRHKITKRGQNVTFRCDPISEHNRLYWYRQTLGQGPEFLTYFQNEAQLEKSRLLSDRFSAERPKGSFSTLEIQRTEQGDSAMYLCASSFWAGGQETQYFGPGTRLLVL.

This clonotype was counted a few times. This sequence joins TRBV20-1 and TRBJ2-2; TRBD1 matches at 12 bases. CDR1 and CDR2 (germline): DFQATT, SNEGSKA (reference sequence). V lost 2 bases to trimming and J lost 4 bases; unmatched junction nucleotides: 8. The CDR3 runs to 17 residues. The CDR3 region has the DNA TGCAGTGCTAGAAGGGCGGGACAGGGGGCCTCCACCGGGGAGCTGTTTTTT. Its translation is CSARRAGQGASTGELFF.

This clonotype was picked up a small number of times. The rearrangement links TRBV6-5 to TRBJ1-1, with D unclear. Germline V lookup: CDR1 MNHEY, CDR2 SVGAGI. This CDR3 is 14 amino acids long. V gave up 0 bases and J gave up 2 bases, with 7 bases separating them. In DNA, the CDR3 is TGTGCCAGCAGTTACTCAACCAGTAACACTGAAGCTTTCTTT. Its translation is CASSYSTSNTEAFF.

This clonotype was detected only a few times. This chain connects TRBV5-6 to TRBJ2-2; TRBD2 aligns across 9 bases. CDR1 and CDR2 from the germline V gene are SGHDT and YYEEEE. After removal of 4 bases from V and 1 base from J, the junction contained 8 bases not matched to a gene. This CDR3 region has 17 residues. CDR3 region: CASSPASGTWNTGELFF. CDR3 DNA: TGTGCCAGCAGCCCCGCTAGCGGGACCTGGAACACCGGGGAGCTGTTTTTT.

The genes are TRBV5-4 and TRBJ2-3; possible D gene TRBD2, 5 bases. V dropped 6 bases and J dropped 1 base, with 18 bases sitting between them. The CDR3 is 16 residues long. Germline values: CDR1 SGHNT, CDR2 YYREEE (reference sequence). CDR3 in DNA: TGTGCCAGCACCTTAGTGATGGACTCTCGCACAGATACGCAGTATTTT. This translates into CASTLVMDSRTDTQYF.

This clonotype showed up many times. The chain combines TRBV5-5 with TRBJ1-2; D is unresolved. The CDR3 is made up of 17 amino acids. Germline V gene sequence: CDR1 SGHKS, CDR2 YYEKEE (reference sequence). Trimming took 4 bases from V and 0 from J, leaving 19 bases between them. DNA of the CDR3: TGTGCCAGCAGCCCAGGAGCAGCTATCCCAGCTAACTATGGCTACACCTTC. Amino acid sequence: CASSPGAAIPANYGYTF.

The V gene is TRBV5-5, the J gene TRBJ2-7; 13 bases match TRBD2. V lost 3 bases, J lost 4 bases, and 13 bases stayed unmatched. This CDR3 is built from 18 residues. Germline-derived CDR1 and CDR2 are SGHKS and YYEKEE (reference sequence). In DNA, the CDR3 is TGTGCCAGCAGCTCCCGCACCGGGACTAGCGGGGTACTGTACGAGCAGTACTTC. Amino acids: CASSSRTGTSGVLYEQYF.

This clonotype was counted between two and nine times. The chain links TRBV6-1 to TRBJ2-7; D call uncertain. Trimming removed 1 base from V and 2 bases from J, with 6 bases in between. Germline CDR1 reads MNHNS; CDR2 reads SASEGT. The CDR3 totals 13 residues. Here the CDR3 DNA reads TGTGCCAGCAGTGAAGGCAGGACCTACGAGCAGTACTTC. Protein: CASSEGRTYEQYF.

The V call is TRBV7-8, the J call TRBJ2-7; D gene ambiguous. The CDR3 extends over 13 amino acids. The V end was cut by 1 base, the J end by 6 bases, with 10 bases between. Germline values: CDR1 SGHVS, CDR2 FQNEAQ. This CDR3 reads CASSLGRAAEQYF. In DNA, the CDR3 is TGTGCCAGCAGCTTAGGACGGGCCGCCGAGCAGTACTTC. Looking up the rest from reference TRBV7-8 and TRBJ2-7 gives the full variable domain: GAGVSQSPRYKVAKRGQDVALRCDPISGHVSLFWYQQALGQGPEFLTYFQNEAQLDKSGLPSDRFFAERPEGSVSTLKIQRTQQEDSAVYLCASSLGRAAEQYFGPGTRLTVT.

A note on this clonotype: At one boundary the junction diverges from the germline segment, which might be a read error. The CDR3 bases are TGTCCCAGCGGGACTAGCGGGGGTAATACGCAGTATTTT. Translated, it gives CPSGTSGGNTQYF. The genes are TRBV12-3 or TRBV12-4 and TRBJ2-3, with 14 positions matching TRBD2. The CDR3 contains 13 residues.

A few counts support this clonotype. This chain links TRBV12-3 or TRBV12-4 with TRBJ2-3; TRBD2 agrees at 11 bases. The CDR3 length is 17 residues. With V trimmed by 5 bases and J by 1 base, 8 bases remained unmatched. The CDR3 here is CASSLARLAGRTDTQYF. CDR3 DNA: TGTGCCAGCAGTCTCGCGAGACTAGCGGGGCGCACAGATACGCAGTATTTT.

The sample holds a few counts of this clonotype. This chain uses TRBV5-5 with TRBJ1-6; no reliable D call. CDR1 SGHKS and CDR2 YYEKEE come from the germline V gene (reference sequence). The CDR3 consists of 12 residues. The V and J ends lost 0 bases and 9 bases respectively, with 4 bases between them. CDR3 in DNA: TGTGCCAGCAGCTTGGTTTTTTCACCCCTCCACTTT. Its translation: CASSLVFSPLHF.

Only a few counts were recorded for this clonotype. J is TRBJ2-5 and V is TRBV5-1, with 7 positions matching TRBD1. The CDR3 runs 14 residues. J lost 7 bases, V lost 4 bases, and 10 bases had no gene match. Germline V gene data show CDR1 as SGHRS and CDR2 as YFSETQ. The CDR3, as DNA: TGCGCCAGCAGCACAGGGGCCCAGAGGGGGACCCAGTACTTC. Residues: CASSTGAQRGTQYF.

The chain employs TRBV4-1 and TRBJ2-1; TRBD2 agrees at 11 bases. The V gene end was trimmed by 3 bases and the J gene end by 2 bases; junction bases not matched to a gene: 9. This CDR3 has 18 amino acids. Germline V gene sequence: CDR1 MGHRA, CDR2 YSYEKL. The CDR3 spells CASSHIAPGLAAYNEQFF. The CDR3 DNA reads TGCGCCAGCAGCCATATCGCACCGGGACTAGCGGCCTACAATGAGCAGTTCTTC.

This clonotype was counted only a few times. The chain is built from TRBV4-2 and TRBJ1-2; D call uncertain. Germline loops: CDR1 LGHNA, CDR2 YNFKEQ. Trimming took 7 bases from V and 4 from J, leaving 13 bases between them. The CDR3 is made up of 13 amino acids. The CDR3 is CASNAVGSYGYTF. The CDR3 nucleotides are TGTGCCAGCAACGCAGTGGGTTCCTATGGCTACACCTTC.

The chain recombines TRBV15 with TRBJ2-5; TRBD2 is a possible D gene (5 bases). The V end lost 0 bases, the J end lost 7 bases, and 12 bases lay between the germline ends. From germline, CDR1 is LNHNV and CDR2 YYDKDF (reference sequence). The CDR3 covers 14 residues. This CDR3 is CATSRDRGLRTQYF. The CDR3 DNA is TGTGCCACCAGCAGAGATCGAGGGTTACGGACCCAGTACTTC.

As DNA, the CDR3 is TGCAGTGTAATTCGTGGGGGGGAGGGAGCTTTCTTT. Protein: CSVIRGGEGAFF. The chain couples TRBV20-1 to TRBJ1-1; possibly TRBD1 for D (5 bases). Germline assignment: CDR1 DFQATT and CDR2 SNEGSKA (reference sequence). Deletions cut 7 bases from V and 10 bases from J, with 19 bases between. The CDR3 covers 12 residues.

This clonotype was seen at least ten times. V gene TRBV12-3 or TRBV12-4 combines with J gene TRBJ1-6, with D uncertain. Trimming stripped 3 bases from V and 10 bases from J, with 10 bases between. The CDR3 totals 13 residues. This CDR3 reads CASSFSGRSPLHF. Here the CDR3 DNA reads TGTGCCAGCAGTTTTTCTGGCAGGTCACCCCTCCACTTT.

Only a few counts were recorded for this clonotype. The V and J genes are TRBV29-1 and TRBJ2-1, with TRBD2 matching 15 bases. The CDR3 consists of 14 residues. V lost 7 bases and J lost 4; bases outside the gene matches: 2. In germline, CDR1 is SQVTM, CDR2 ANQGSEA. DNA of the CDR3: TGCAGCGGGACTAGCGGGAGGGGGTACAATGAGCAGTTCTTC. Translation: CSGTSGRGYNEQFF.